These 7 T cell receptor beta chains came from one sample sequenced in a study of blood T cell repertoires in COVID-19. The method was immunoSEQ multiplex PCR; TCRdb's version includes in-frame clones alone and lacks a portion of them. This table holds roughly 200,000 clones, roughly 80% found once. Specimen: peripheral blood. Every receptor here comes from a man aged 45 to 65 who had recovered from COVID-19.

This clone showed up many times. This chain connects TRBV27 to TRBJ1-2; 8 bases agree with TRBD1. The CDR3 is 12 residues long. The germline gives CDR1 MNHEY, CDR2 SMNVEV (reference sequence). V gave up 6 bases and J gave up 4 bases; unmatched junction bases: 1. The CDR3 nucleotides read TGTGCCAGCAGGGACAGGGCCTATGGCTACACCTTC. Amino acid sequence: CASRDRAYGYTF.

The gene calls are TRBV2 and TRBJ2-1, with D possibly matching TRBD2 (6 bases). Germline V CDR1 and CDR2: SNHLY, FYNNEI. The CDR3 runs to 16 residues. Trimming took off 3 bases at V and 0 bases at J, with 12 bases between the two ends. The CDR3: CASSDWAGFSYNEQFF. The CDR3, as DNA: TGTGCCAGCAGTGATTGGGCGGGATTCTCCTACAATGAGCAGTTCTTC.

The chain carries TRBV5-4 and TRBJ1-1; 10 bases are a match to TRBD1. Germline V gene lookup returns CDR1 SGHNT and CDR2 YYREEE (reference sequence). The CDR3 is made up of 15 amino acids. The V gene end was trimmed by 3 bases and the J gene end by 5 bases; junction bases not matched to a gene: 7. CDR3: CASSSLGQGGTEAFF. CDR3 nucleotides: TGTGCCAGCAGCTCACTCGGACAGGGGGGAACTGAAGCTTTCTTT.

The chain carries TRBV10-3 and TRBJ1-3; TRBD1 agrees at 9 bases. CDR3 length equals 15 residues. In germline, CDR1 is ENHRY, CDR2 SYGVKD. V trimming: 3 bases; J trimming: 7 bases; junction bases outside the gene matches: 7. As DNA, the CDR3 is TGTGCCATCAGTGATCCAACAGGGGGCGCGAACACCATATATTTT. This gives the protein CAISDPTGGANTIYF.

This chain links TRBV27 with TRBJ2-7; 11 nucleotides match TRBD2. Looked up from germline, CDR1 is MNHEY and CDR2 is SMNVEV (reference sequence). The CDR3 consists of 14 residues. V trimming: 5 bases; J trimming: 7 bases; junction bases outside the gene matches: 7. CDR3 residues: CASSKLAGEREQYF. CDR3 bases: TGTGCCAGCAGTAAACTAGCGGGAGAGAGGGAGCAGTACTTC.

This chain uses TRBV27 with TRBJ2-5, with a tentative D call TRBD1 (6 bases). The CDR3 sequence is 15 residues long. With 4 bases removed from V and 4 bases from J, the gap between germline ends came to 16 bases. Germline V lookup: CDR1 MNHEY, CDR2 SMNVEV (reference sequence). The CDR3 region has the DNA TGTGCCAGCAGTTCGTCCGACAGGCCCCCAGAGACCCAGTACTTC. Translation: CASSSSDRPPETQYF.

This clone was counted ten times or more. The V gene is TRBV24-1, the J gene TRBJ2-1; 7 positions match TRBD1. Per germline, CDR1 KGHDR and CDR2 SFDVKD. The V segment lost 3 bases and the J segment 9 bases; nucleotides outside the gene matches: 7. The CDR3 length is 14 residues. The CDR3 nucleotides are TGTGCCACCAGTGATGGGGTAGGGGGCACTGAGCAGTTCTTC. It is translated as CATSDGVGGTEQFF.